Reported below is one T cell receptor (beta chain). Its antigen is as yet unknown. Germline-derived CDR1 and CDR2 are LGHNA and YNFKEQ. With 5 bases clipped from V and 0 bases from J, the junction kept 4 bases outside the gene matches. This CDR3 contains 15 residues. This record belongs to a study of pediatric ulcerative colitis. Colonoscopy and blood draw happened at the same time. Assay: immunoSEQ multiplex PCR; the TCRdb copy retains only in-frame clones and omits some. The sample has about 64,000 clones, roughly nine tenths seen once. The study, taken as a whole, reports: Ulcerative colitis patients shared more blood-rectal clones than controls. In rectum, acute severe colitis had expanded clones and less diversity. A couple of patients' blood samples yielded substantially fewer templates.

The sequencing input was blood. The TCR originated in a boy younger than 18 with severe ulcerative colitis. This chain joins TRBV4-2 and TRBJ2-7; 10 bases fit TRBD2. The CDR3: CASSTRLAGSYEQYF. DNA of the CDR3: TGTGCCAGCAGCACCCGACTAGCGGGCTCCTACGAGCAGTACTTC.